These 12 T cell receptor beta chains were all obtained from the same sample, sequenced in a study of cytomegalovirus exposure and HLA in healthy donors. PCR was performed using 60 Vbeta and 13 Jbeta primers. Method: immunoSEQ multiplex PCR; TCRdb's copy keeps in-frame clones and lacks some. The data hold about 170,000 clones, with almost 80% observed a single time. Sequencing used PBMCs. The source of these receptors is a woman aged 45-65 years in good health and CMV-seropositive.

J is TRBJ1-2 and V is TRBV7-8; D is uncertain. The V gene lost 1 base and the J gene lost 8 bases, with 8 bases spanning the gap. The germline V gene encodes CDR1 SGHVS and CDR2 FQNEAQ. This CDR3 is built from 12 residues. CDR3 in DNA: TGTGCCAGCAGCTTAGTACGCGAGGGCTACACCTTC. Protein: CASSLVREGYTF.

The CDR3 region has the DNA TGTGCCAGCAGCGTAGGGGAGATCAGCAATCAGCCCCAGCATTTT. It encodes CASSVGEISNQPQHF. The V gene is TRBV9, the J gene TRBJ1-5, with unresolved D. The CDR3 contains 15 residues. Looked up from germline, CDR1 is SGDLS and CDR2 is YYNGEE. V lost 0 bases to trimming and J lost 1 base, with 8 bases between them.

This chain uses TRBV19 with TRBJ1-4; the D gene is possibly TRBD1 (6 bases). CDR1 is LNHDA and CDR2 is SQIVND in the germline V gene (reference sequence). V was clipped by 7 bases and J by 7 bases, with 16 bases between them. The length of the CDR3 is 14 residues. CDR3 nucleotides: TGTGCCAGTACCAACCAGGGGATGACTGAAAAACTGTTTTTT. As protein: CASTNQGMTEKLFF. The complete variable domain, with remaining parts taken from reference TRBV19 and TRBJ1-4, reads DGGITQSPKYLFRKEGQNVTLSCEQNLNHDAMYWYRQDPGQGLRLIYYSQIVNDFQKGDIAEGYSVSREKKESFPLTVTSAQKNPTAFYLCASTNQGMTEKLFFGSGTQLSVL.

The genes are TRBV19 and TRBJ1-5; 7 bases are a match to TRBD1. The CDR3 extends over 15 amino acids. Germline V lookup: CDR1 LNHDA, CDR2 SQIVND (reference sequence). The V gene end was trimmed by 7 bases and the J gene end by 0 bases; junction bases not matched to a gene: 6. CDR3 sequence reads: CASNRGDYSNQPQHF. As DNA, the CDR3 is TGTGCCAGTAACAGGGGAGACTATAGCAATCAGCCCCAGCATTTT.

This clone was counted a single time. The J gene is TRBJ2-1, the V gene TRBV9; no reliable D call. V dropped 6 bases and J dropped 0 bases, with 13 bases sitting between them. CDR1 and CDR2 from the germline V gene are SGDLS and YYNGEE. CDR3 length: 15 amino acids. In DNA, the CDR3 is TGTGCCAGCACCCCCTCCCCGAGCTCCTACAATGAGCAGTTCTTC. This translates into CASTPSPSSYNEQFF. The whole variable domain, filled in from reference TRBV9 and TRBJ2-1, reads DSGVTQTPKHLITATGQRVTLRCSPRSGDLSVYWYQQSLDQGLQFLIQYYNGEERAKGNILERFSAQQFPDLHSELNLSSLELGDSALYFCASTPSPSSYNEQFFGPGTRLTVL.

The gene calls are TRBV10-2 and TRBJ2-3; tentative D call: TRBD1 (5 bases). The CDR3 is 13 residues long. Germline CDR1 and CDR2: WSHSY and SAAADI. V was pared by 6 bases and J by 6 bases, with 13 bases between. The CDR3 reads CASRRGSQDTQYF. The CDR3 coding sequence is TGCGCCAGCAGAAGGGGTTCTCAGGATACGCAGTATTTT.

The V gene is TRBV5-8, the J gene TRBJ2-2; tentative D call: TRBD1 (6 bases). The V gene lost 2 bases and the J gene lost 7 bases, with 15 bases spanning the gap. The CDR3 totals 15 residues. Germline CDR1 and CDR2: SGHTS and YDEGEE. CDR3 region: CASSFTGRSSGELFF. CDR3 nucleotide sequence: TGTGCCAGCAGCTTCACAGGGCGGAGTAGCGGGGAGCTGTTTTTT.

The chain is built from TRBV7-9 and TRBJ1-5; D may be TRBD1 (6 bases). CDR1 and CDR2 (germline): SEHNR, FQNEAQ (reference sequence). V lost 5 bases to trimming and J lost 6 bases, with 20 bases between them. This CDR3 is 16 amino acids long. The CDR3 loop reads CASSPEVGWGRQPQHF. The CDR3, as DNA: TGTGCCAGCAGCCCCGAAGTAGGTTGGGGGCGTCAGCCCCAGCATTTT.

This CDR3 reads CASSYTGTSGGAIPYEQYF. The CDR3 DNA follows: TGTGCCAGCAGCTACACCGGGACTAGCGGGGGGGCCATCCCCTACGAGCAGTACTTC. This chain uses TRBV7-2 with TRBJ2-7; 16 bases line up with TRBD2. The germline V gene encodes CDR1 SGHTA and CDR2 FQGNSA. Trimming removed 4 bases from V and 2 bases from J; junction bases left unmatched: 11. The CDR3 has 19 amino acids.

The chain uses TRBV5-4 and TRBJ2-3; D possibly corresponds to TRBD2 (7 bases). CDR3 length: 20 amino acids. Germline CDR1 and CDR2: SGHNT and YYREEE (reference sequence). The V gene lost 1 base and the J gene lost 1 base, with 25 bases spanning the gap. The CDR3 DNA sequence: TGTGCCAGCAGCTTGATAAATTCGGGGGGCATCACAACTGGCACAGATACGCAGTATTTT. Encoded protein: CASSLINSGGITTGTDTQYF. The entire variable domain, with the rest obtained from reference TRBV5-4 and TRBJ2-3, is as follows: ETGVTQSPTHLIKTRGQQVTLRCSSQSGHNTVSWYQQALGQGPQFIFQYYREEENGRGNFPPRFSGLQFPNYSSELNVNALELDDSALYLCASSLINSGGITTGTDTQYFGPGTRLTVL.

The CDR3 bases are TGCGCCAGCAGCTTGGATGACAGGGGTAATCAGCCCCAGCATTTT. Its protein product is CASSLDDRGNQPQHF. This chain uses TRBV5-1 with TRBJ1-5; 8 nucleotides line up with TRBD1. V shed 0 bases and J 4 bases; nucleotides not matched to a gene: 3. The germline gives CDR1 SGHRS, CDR2 YFSETQ. This CDR3 region has 15 residues.

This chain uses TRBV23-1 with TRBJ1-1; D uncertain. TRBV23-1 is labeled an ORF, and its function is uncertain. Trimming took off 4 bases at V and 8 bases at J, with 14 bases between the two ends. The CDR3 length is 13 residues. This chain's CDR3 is CASSRISGLEAFF. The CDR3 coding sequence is TGCGCCAGCAGTCGAATTTCGGGGTTGGAAGCTTTCTTT.